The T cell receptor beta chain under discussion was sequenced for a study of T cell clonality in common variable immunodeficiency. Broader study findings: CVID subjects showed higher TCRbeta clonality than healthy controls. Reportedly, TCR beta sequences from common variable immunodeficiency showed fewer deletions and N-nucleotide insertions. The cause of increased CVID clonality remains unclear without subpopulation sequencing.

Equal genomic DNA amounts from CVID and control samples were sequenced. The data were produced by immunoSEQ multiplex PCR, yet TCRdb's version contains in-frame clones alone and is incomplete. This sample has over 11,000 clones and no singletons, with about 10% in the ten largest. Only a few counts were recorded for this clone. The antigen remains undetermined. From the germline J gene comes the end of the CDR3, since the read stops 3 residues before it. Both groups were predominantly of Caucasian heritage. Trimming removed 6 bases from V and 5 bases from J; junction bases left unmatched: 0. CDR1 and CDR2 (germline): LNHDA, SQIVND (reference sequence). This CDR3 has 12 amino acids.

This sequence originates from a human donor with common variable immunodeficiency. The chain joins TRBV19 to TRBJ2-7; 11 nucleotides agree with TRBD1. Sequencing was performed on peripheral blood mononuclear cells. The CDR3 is CASRDRGHEQYF. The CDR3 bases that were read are TGTGCCAGTAGGGACAGGGGGCACGAG.